This T cell receptor (beta chain) was recovered during a study of regulatory T cells in long-lasting Graves disease. The time point is: newly diagnosed GD, antithyroid drugs for less than 3 months. The TCR library was made from RNA that had been extracted from PBMCs in TRIzol. The CDR3 contains 17 residues. V shed 4 bases and J 2 bases; nucleotides not matched to a gene: 13. Germline CDR1 is MNHNS and CDR2 is SASEGT. To make TCR beta libraries, researchers used iRepertoire HTBI primers and Arm-PCR of CDR3 regions. TCRdb analysed the multiplex PCR reads with MiXCR anew, one entry per CDR3 protein. The table has about 350,000 distinct CDR3 sequences, under 20% seen once. These same records also appear under a second study, on T cells in Graves' hyperthyroidism and ophthalmopathy.

The sequence derives from a young woman with Graves disease. Sequencing used peripheral blood mononuclear cells (PBMCs), obtained at new diagnosis, from a patient treated with antithyroid drugs. This chain links TRBV6-1 with TRBJ2-5, with TRBD1 identical over 7 bases. Here the CDR3 DNA reads TGTGCCAGCAGTGCCTACGAGAGGGGGCGCTGGCAAGAGACCCAGTACTTC. Residues: CASSAYERGRWQETQYF.